The clone carrying this T cell receptor (beta chain) has only one observation. These data are taken from a study of blood T cell repertoires in COVID-19. Method: immunoSEQ multiplex PCR; TCRdb's copy keeps in-frame clones and lacks some. The table has fewer than 500,000 clones, just over 85% seen once; the top ten hold roughly 1.4%. V was shortened by 7 bases and J by 0 bases, with 9 bases between the two germline ends. Germline lookup yields CDR1 SNHLY and CDR2 FYNNEI. This CDR3 is built from 13 residues. Sequenced input: peripheral blood. The J gene is TRBJ1-1, the V gene TRBV2, with D possibly being TRBD1 (5 bases). The clonotype was recovered from a woman aged 30 to 39 with active or convalescent COVID-19. This CDR3 is CASNGGMNTEAFF. The CDR3 nucleotides are TGTGCCAGCAATGGGGGGATGAACACTGAAGCTTTCTTT.